The T cell receptor beta chain under discussion was sequenced for a study of identical twins' blood T cells. In TCRdb, the 5' RACE reads were re-called with MiXCR into one record per CDR3 protein. The repertoire includes fewer than 450,000 distinct CDR3 sequences, 28% of them detected once, and 5.5% to 7% sits in the top ten. The material sequenced was PBMCs. This receptor was identified in a woman between 18 and 50 years old in good health.

DNA for the CDR3: TGTGCCAGTAGTATTAGACAGAACACCGGGGAGCTGTTTTTT. Protein product: CASSIRQNTGELFF. The rearrangement uses TRBV19 and TRBJ2-2, with no clear D. CDR3 length equals 14 residues. V was trimmed by 3 bases and J by 1 base, leaving 6 bases between them. Germline V lookup: CDR1 LNHDA, CDR2 SQIVND (reference sequence).